This is a list of T cell receptor beta chains from one sample in a study of OX40 agonist ivuxolimab in advanced cancers. Assay used: immunoSEQ multiplex PCR; TCRdb lists only in-frame clones, some missing. The table shows 73,000 or so clones, with around nine tenths occurring only once. The input for sequencing was CD4+ or CD8+ T cells sorted from blood, taken in a trial of the OX40 agonist ivuxolimab. The receptors stem from an adult with an advanced solid tumor such as melanoma, head and neck, liver or kidney cancer. Both conserved end residues are part of each CDR3. A D gene is named only where the DNA matches it firmly. The listing skips clone size in some rows; elsewhere it reads once, few, many or a size class.

CASSPGHKTTNEKLFF	TGTGCCAGCAGCCCGGGACATAAAACAACTAATGAAAAACTGTTTTTT	TRBJ1-4	TRBV7-2	NA	NA
CASRMGTGSNQPQHF	TGTGCCAGCAGAATGGGGACAGGGAGCAATCAGCCCCAGCATTTT	TRBJ1-5	TRBV6-5	TRBD1	NA
CASSISGTGILGYEQYF	TGTGCCAGTAGTATATCGGGGACAGGGATCCTCGGGTACGAGCAGTACTTC	TRBJ2-7	TRBV19	TRBD1	NA
CASSELAGVLETQYF	TGTGCCAGCAGTGAACTAGCGGGAGTCTTAGAGACCCAGTACTTC	TRBJ2-5	TRBV2	TRBD2	NA
CSVTKGSQETQYF	TGCAGCGTTACGAAGGGGTCACAAGAGACCCAGTACTTC	TRBJ2-5	TRBV29-1	NA	NA
CASSLALDSNQPQHF	TGTGCCAGCAGCTTAGCCCTCGATAGCAATCAGCCCCAGCATTTT	TRBJ1-5	TRBV11-2	NA	NA
CASSQDWTQGGYTF	TGTGCCAGCAGCCAAGATTGGACCCAGGGTGGCTACACCTTC	TRBJ1-2	TRBV14	NA	NA
CASSKGQGTYGYTF	TGTGCCAGCAGTAAAGGACAGGGCACCTATGGCTACACCTTC	TRBJ1-2	TRBV6-5	TRBD1	few
CASKRQGENGYTF	TGTGCCAGCAAACGACAGGGTGAAAATGGCTACACCTTC	TRBJ1-2	TRBV18	TRBD1	NA
CASSLKSGSLRRTDTQYF	TGCGCCAGCAGCTTGAAGAGCGGGAGTTTGAGGAGGACAGATACGCAGTATTTT	TRBJ2-3	TRBV5-1	TRBD2	NA
CAISGSPGGQGGYTF	TGTGCCATCAGTGGTAGTCCCGGGGGGCAAGGTGGCTACACCTTC	TRBJ1-2	TRBV10-3	NA	NA
CASSRLADHSYNEQFF	TGTGCCAGCAGCCGCCTAGCCGACCACTCCTACAATGAGCAGTTCTTC	TRBJ2-1	TRBV4-2	NA	NA
CASSQAAGVGEQYF	TGTGCCAGCAGCCAGGCCGCGGGGGTGGGGGAGCAGTACTTC	TRBJ2-7	TRBV14	TRBD2	NA
CASSLRQLPEKLFF	TGTGCCAGTAGTCTCCGACAGCTACCTGAAAAACTGTTTTTT	TRBJ1-4	TRBV19	NA	NA
CASSLASDSLSYNEQFF	TGTGCCAGCAGCTTAGCATCCGACAGCCTCTCCTACAATGAGCAGTTCTTC	TRBJ2-1	TRBV7-6	NA	NA
CASSPGLGNQPQHF	TGTGCCAGCTCACCAGGGTTGGGCAATCAGCCCCAGCATTTT	TRBJ1-5	TRBV18	NA	once
CASTRSGTGGAGYTF	TGTGCCAGCACCAGATCCGGGACAGGGGGCGCGGGCTACACCTTC	TRBJ1-2	TRBV6-5	TRBD1	NA
CASSLAGGETQYF	TGTGCCAGCAGCTTGGCAGGAGGAGAGACCCAGTACTTC	TRBJ2-5	TRBV7-9	NA	NA